A selection of T cell receptor beta chains follows, all from one sample in a study of blood T cell repertoires in COVID-19. Profiling relied on immunoSEQ multiplex PCR, and the TCRdb table lists in-frame clones only, not all of them. The table includes about 250,000 clones, about nine tenths detected once. Sequenced material: PBMCs or T cells enriched from blood (not recorded which). Receptors were obtained from a middle-aged man who had recovered from COVID-19. CDR3s include the opening cysteine and the closing phenylalanine or tryptophan. The order of the fields is D gene, J gene, V gene, clone size, CDR3 protein, CDR3 DNA. D genes are given only for firm matches. Size tells how often a clone was seen (once, few, many) or the class of an expanded clone, and some rows leave it out.

TRBD2	TRBJ2-3	TRBV11-2	-	CASSFSGKGTDTQYF	TGTGCCAGCAGCTTTAGCGGGAAGGGCACAGATACGCAGTATTTT
-	TRBJ1-1	TRBV14	once	CASSQDRVKEAFF	TGTGCCAGCAGCCAAGACAGGGTGAAGGAGGCTTTCTTT
TRBD2	TRBJ2-3	TRBV4-1	-	CASSLLADPSTDTQYF	TGCGCCAGCAGTCTACTAGCGGACCCTAGCACAGATACGCAGTATTTT
-	TRBJ2-3	TRBV4-1	-	CASSQGGRVADTQYF	TGCGCCAGCAGCCAAGGAGGCAGGGTCGCGGATACGCAGTATTTT
TRBD1	TRBJ1-6	TRBV10-3	few	CAISFGQGRSPLHF	TGTGCCATCAGTTTTGGACAGGGAAGGTCACCCCTCCACTTT
-	TRBJ1-2	TRBV28	-	CASSRGGYGYTF	TGTGCCAGCAGCCGAGGGGGCTATGGCTACACCTTC
TRBD1	TRBJ1-2	TRBV5-6	-	CASSLGTDDDGYTF	TGTGCCAGCAGCCTCGGGACAGATGATGATGGCTACACCTTC
-	TRBJ1-4	TRBV5-8	-	CASSLVTVEKLFF	TGTGCCAGCAGCTTGGTCACAGTTGAAAAACTGTTTTTT
-	TRBJ1-5	TRBV2	-	CASNGGTQPQHF	TGTGCCAGCAATGGCGGGACCCAGCCCCAGCATTTT
-	TRBJ1-3	TRBV11-2	-	CASSSPGPLSGNTIYF	TGTGCCAGCAGCTCCCCTGGGCCCCTCTCTGGAAACACCATATATTTT
-	TRBJ2-1	TRBV3-1/TRBV3-2	-	CASSQPDWNEQFF	TGTGCCAGCAGCCAACCCGACTGGAATGAGCAGTTCTTC
-	TRBJ2-3	TRBV5-1	-	CASSLDGVGGTDTQYF	TGCGCCAGCAGCTTGGACGGGGTTGGTGGCACAGATACGCAGTATTTT
TRBD1	TRBJ1-1	TRBV19	-	CASSIDRTGPEAFF	TGTGCCAGTAGTATAGACAGGACAGGGCCCGAAGCTTTCTTT
TRBD2	TRBJ2-1	TRBV5-4	-	CASSPQLAGSLYNEQFF	TGTGCCAGCAGCCCTCAACTAGCGGGAAGTCTCTACAATGAGCAGTTCTTC
-	TRBJ1-2	TRBV27	-	CASKKEGDGYTF	TGTGCCAGCAAAAAAGAAGGGGATGGCTACACCTTC
-	TRBJ2-7	TRBV28	-	CASSPPDSSSYEQYF	TGTGCCAGCAGTCCCCCGGACAGCAGCTCCTACGAGCAGTACTTC
-	TRBJ2-7	TRBV6-5	-	CASLPSYEQYF	TGTGCCAGTCTACCCTCCTACGAGCAGTACTTC
TRBD1	TRBJ2-1	TRBV7-2	-	CASSSPGQLYNEQFF	TGTGCCAGCAGCTCACCGGGACAGCTTTACAATGAGCAGTTCTTC
-	TRBJ2-3	TRBV7-6	-	CASSLGLALYF	TGTGCCAGCAGCTTAGGCCTAGCGTTGTATTTT
-	TRBJ2-7	TRBV27	-	CASSLRNGPYEQYF	TGTGCCAGCAGTTTGAGGAACGGCCCCTACGAGCAGTACTTC
TRBD1	TRBJ1-5	TRBV2	-	CASSEGTGGFGNQPQHF	TGTGCCAGCAGTGAGGGGACAGGGGGCTTCGGCAATCAGCCCCAGCATTTT
-	TRBJ2-3	TRBV24-1	-	CATSWGTTVTYF	TGTGCCACCAGTTGGGGGACAACGGTGACGTATTTT
TRBD1	TRBJ1-4	TRBV7-3	-	CASSPLGGAYEKLFF	TGTGCCAGCAGCCCCCTAGGGGGCGCGTATGAAAAACTGTTTTTT
-	TRBJ1-1	TRBV19	-	CASSTGRENTEAFF	TGTGCCAGTAGTACCGGACGGGAAAACACTGAAGCTTTCTTT
-	TRBJ2-7	TRBV15	-	CATSSRGLGSYEQYF	TGTGCCACCAGCAGTCGGGGGTTAGGATCCTACGAGCAGTACTTC
-	TRBJ2-3	TRBV30	-	CAWSDGTSLSTDTQYF	TGTGCCTGGAGTGACGGAACTAGCCTGAGCACAGATACGCAGTATTTT
-	TRBJ2-2	TRBV7-3	-	CASSPGHSNTGELFF	TGTGCCAGCAGCCCGGGACATTCGAACACCGGGGAGCTGTTTTTT
TRBD2	TRBJ2-7	TRBV27	-	CASSRLAGGGYEQYF	TGTGCCAGCAGCCGACTAGCGGGAGGAGGGTACGAGCAGTACTTC
-	TRBJ1-2	TRBV29-1	-	CSVEQGSYGYTF	TGCAGCGTTGAACAGGGTAGCTATGGCTACACCTTC
TRBD1	TRBJ1-5	TRBV19	-	CASSIIRDRAQPQHF	TGTGCCAGTAGTATAATTCGGGACAGGGCACAGCCCCAGCATTTT
-	TRBJ1-1	TRBV6-1	once	CASSEGRHQMNTEAFF	TGTGCCAGCAGTGAAGGCCGACACCAGATGAACACTGAAGCTTTCTTT
TRBD1	TRBJ2-7	TRBV7-9	-	CASSLGDRAYSYEQYF	TGTGCCAGCAGCTTAGGGGACAGGGCCTACTCCTACGAGCAGTACTTC
TRBD2	TRBJ2-2	TRBV7-9	few	CASSLEAGATGELFF	TGTGCCAGCAGCTTAGAGGCGGGAGCTACCGGGGAGCTGTTTTTT
-	TRBJ2-2	TRBV10-3	-	CAISGGGRSGELFF	TGTGCCATCAGTGGCGGAGGGCGGTCCGGGGAGCTGTTTTTT
TRBD1	TRBJ1-1	TRBV30	-	CAWSQGDPTEAFF	TGTGCCTGGTCTCAGGGGGACCCCACTGAAGCTTTCTTT
-	TRBJ1-2	TRBV2	-	CASSEDIMTVYGYTF	TGTGCCAGCAGTGAAGATATTATGACAGTCTATGGCTACACCTTC
-	TRBJ1-2	TRBV6-5	-	CASSRDSGSGYTF	TGTGCCAGCAGCAGGGACTCCGGGTCTGGCTACACCTTC
TRBD1	TRBJ1-3	TRBV11-2	-	CASSPRQGVAGNTIYF	TGTGCCAGCAGCCCCAGACAGGGGGTCGCTGGAAACACCATATATTTT
-	TRBJ1-1	TRBV3-1/TRBV3-2	-	CASSPDRGRRSPEAFF	TGTGCCAGCAGCCCCGATAGGGGTCGCAGGTCTCCTGAAGCTTTCTTT
-	TRBJ2-7	TRBV20-1	-	CSATDRSYEQYF	TGCAGTGCTACTGACAGATCCTACGAGCAGTACTTC
-	TRBJ2-4	TRBV5-4	-	CASSLVGGGDIQYF	TGTGCCAGCAGCTTGGTCGGGGGAGGAGACATTCAGTACTTC
TRBD1	TRBJ1-1	TRBV28	-	CASSRTGVGMNTEAFF	TGTGCCAGCTCACGGACAGGGGTGGGAATGAACACTGAAGCTTTCTTT
-	TRBJ2-7	TRBV7-9	-	CASSLASSEQYF	TGTGCCAGCAGCTTAGCCTCGAGCGAGCAGTACTTC
-	TRBJ1-3	TRBV6-6	few	CASKKTGGGNTIYF	TGTGCCAGCAAGAAGACAGGCGGTGGAAACACCATATATTTT
-	TRBJ1-5	TRBV7-2	once	CASSLVGGAVGNQPQHF	TGTGCCAGCAGCTTAGTAGGAGGGGCGGTGGGCAATCAGCCCCAGCATTTT
-	TRBJ1-2	TRBV2	-	CASPVDFGPGYYGYTF	TGTGCCAGCCCTGTCGATTTCGGGCCGGGGTACTATGGCTACACCTTC
-	TRBJ2-3	TRBV7-3	-	CASSDLAGRADTQYF	TGTGCCAGCAGTGATCTCGCGGGGAGAGCAGATACGCAGTATTTT
-	TRBJ1-2	TRBV6-2/TRBV6-3	-	CASSPAILHGYTF	TGTGCCAGCAGCCCGGCCATCCTCCATGGCTACACCTTC
TRBD2	TRBJ2-7	TRBV4-2	few	CASSQDASGTSYEQYF	TGTGCCAGCAGCCAAGATGCTAGCGGGACCTCCTACGAGCAGTACTTC